This TCR beta chain originates from a study of CXCR3-negative and CXCR3-positive naive CD8 T cells. The CDR3 loop spans 16 amino acids. Germline V lookup: CDR1 SGHTA, CDR2 FQGNSA. The method, 5' RACE with UMI labels, was used to prepare the TRB cDNA libraries. TCRdb reanalyzed the 5' RACE reads and collapses them to one entry per CDR3 protein, without DNA. The repertoire table contains roughly 40,000 distinct CDR3 sequences. A remark on this clonotype: Its antigen remains unknown.

Study conclusions and caveats: Comparably high diversity was seen in both naive subsets, and much lower diversity in memory CD8+ cells.

Per CD8+ T cell subset, triplicate sorts of fewer than 350,000 cells each were done. The origin of this receptor is a human donor in good health. Some clones in this sample may be carry-over from other donors' samples. The chain employs TRBV7-2 and TRBJ2-5. Sequencing was performed on memory CD8+ T cells from blood. The CDR3 region is CASSLVVQISQETQYF.